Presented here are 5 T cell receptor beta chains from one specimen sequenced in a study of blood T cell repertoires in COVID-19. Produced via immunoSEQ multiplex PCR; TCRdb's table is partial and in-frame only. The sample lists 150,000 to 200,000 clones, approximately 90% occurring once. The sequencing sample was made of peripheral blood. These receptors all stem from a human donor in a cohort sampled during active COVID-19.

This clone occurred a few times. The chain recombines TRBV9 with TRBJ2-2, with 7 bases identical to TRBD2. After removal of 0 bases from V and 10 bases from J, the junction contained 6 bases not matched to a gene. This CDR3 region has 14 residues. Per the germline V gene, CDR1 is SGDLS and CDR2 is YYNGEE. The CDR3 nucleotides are TGTGCCAGCAGCGTAGTGACTAGCCATGAGGAGCTGTTTTTT. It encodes CASSVVTSHEELFF. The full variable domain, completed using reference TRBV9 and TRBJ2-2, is DSGVTQTPKHLITATGQRVTLRCSPRSGDLSVYWYQQSLDQGLQFLIQYYNGEERAKGNILERFSAQQFPDLHSELNLSSLELGDSALYFCASSVVTSHEELFFGEGSRLTVL.

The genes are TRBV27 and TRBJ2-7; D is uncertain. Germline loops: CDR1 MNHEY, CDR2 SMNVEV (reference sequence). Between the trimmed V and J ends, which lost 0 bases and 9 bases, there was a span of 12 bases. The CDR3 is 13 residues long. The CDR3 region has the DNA TGTGCCAGCAGTTTATCATACCAGTCCGCGCAGTACTTC. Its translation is CASSLSYQSAQYF.

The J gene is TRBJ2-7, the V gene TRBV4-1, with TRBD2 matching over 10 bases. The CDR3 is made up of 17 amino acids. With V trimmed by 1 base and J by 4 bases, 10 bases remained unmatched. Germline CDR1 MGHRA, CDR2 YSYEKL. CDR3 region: CASSQGPTSGREYEQYF. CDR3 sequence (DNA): TGCGCCAGCAGCCAAGGACCGACCAGCGGGAGGGAATACGAGCAGTACTTC.

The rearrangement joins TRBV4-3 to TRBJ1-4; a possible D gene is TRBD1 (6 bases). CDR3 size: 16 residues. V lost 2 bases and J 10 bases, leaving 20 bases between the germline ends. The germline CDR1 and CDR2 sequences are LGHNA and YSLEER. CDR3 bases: TGCGCCAGCAGCCAAACCCCAGGGGAGGGAGCGGGAAAACTGTTTTTT. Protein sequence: CASSQTPGEGAGKLFF.

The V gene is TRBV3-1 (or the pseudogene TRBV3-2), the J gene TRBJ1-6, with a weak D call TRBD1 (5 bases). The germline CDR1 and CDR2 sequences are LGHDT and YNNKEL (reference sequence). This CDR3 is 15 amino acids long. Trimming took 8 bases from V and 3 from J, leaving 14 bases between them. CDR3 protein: CASSQAGGYNSPLHF. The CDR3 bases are TGTGCCAGCTCCCAAGCGGGGGGCTATAATTCACCCCTCCACTTT.